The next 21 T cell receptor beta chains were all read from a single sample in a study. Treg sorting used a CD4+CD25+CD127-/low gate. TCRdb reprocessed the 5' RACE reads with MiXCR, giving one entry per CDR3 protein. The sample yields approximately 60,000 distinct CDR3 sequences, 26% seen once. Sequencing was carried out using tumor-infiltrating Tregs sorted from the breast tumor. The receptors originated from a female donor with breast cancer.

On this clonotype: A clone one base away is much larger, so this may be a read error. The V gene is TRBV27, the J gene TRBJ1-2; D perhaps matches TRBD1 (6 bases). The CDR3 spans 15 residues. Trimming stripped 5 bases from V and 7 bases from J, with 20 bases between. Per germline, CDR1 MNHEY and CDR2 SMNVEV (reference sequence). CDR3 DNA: TGTGCCAGCAGTGTACAGCTGGGGGGCGCGGGTGGCTACACCTTC. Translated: CASSVQLGGAGGYTF.

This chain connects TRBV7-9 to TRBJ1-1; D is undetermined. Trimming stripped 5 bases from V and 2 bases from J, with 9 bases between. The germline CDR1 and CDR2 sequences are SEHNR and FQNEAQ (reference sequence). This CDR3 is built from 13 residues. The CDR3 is CASSDQVNTEAFF. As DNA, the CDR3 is TGTGCCAGCAGCGACCAGGTAAACACTGAAGCTTTCTTT.

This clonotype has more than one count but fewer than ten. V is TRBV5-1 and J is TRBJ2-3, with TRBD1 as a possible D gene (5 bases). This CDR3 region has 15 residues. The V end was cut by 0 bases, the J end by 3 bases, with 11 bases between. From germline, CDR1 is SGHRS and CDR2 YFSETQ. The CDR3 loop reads CASSLEGRETDTQYF. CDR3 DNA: TGCGCCAGCAGCTTGGAGGGCAGGGAAACAGATACGCAGTATTTT.

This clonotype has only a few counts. The CDR3 loop is CASSLAGVRFNEQFF. In DNA, the CDR3 is TGTGCCAGCAGCTTAGCTGGGGTTCGCTTCAATGAGCAGTTCTTC. The V and J genes are TRBV7-9 and TRBJ2-1; D unresolved. Trimming took 0 bases from V and 6 from J, leaving 12 bases between them. Germline V CDR1 and CDR2: SEHNR, FQNEAQ (reference sequence). CDR3 length: 15 residues.

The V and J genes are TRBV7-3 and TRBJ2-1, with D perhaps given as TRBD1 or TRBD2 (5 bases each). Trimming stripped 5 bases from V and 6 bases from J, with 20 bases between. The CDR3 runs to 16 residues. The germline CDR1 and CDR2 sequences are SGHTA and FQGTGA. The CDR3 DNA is TGTGCCAGCAGCCCGAATTGGGGGTCCGGTGGCAATGAGCAGTTCTTC. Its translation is CASSPNWGSGGNEQFF.

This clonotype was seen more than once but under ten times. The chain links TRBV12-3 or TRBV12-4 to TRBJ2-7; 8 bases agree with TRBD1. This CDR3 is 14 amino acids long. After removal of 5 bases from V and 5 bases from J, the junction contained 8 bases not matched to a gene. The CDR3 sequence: CASSTGGTANEQYF. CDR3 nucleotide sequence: TGTGCCAGCAGTACAGGGGGAACCGCTAACGAGCAGTACTTC.

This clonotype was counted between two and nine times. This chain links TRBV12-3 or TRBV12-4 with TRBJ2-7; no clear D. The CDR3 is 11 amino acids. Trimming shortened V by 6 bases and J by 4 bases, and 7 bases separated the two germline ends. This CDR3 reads CASRIGYEQYF. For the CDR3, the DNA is TGTGCCAGCAGGATCGGGTACGAGCAGTACTTC.

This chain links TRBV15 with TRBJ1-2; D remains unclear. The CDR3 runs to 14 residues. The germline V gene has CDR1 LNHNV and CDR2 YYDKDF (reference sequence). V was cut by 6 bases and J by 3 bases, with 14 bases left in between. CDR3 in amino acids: CATSRKKGDYGYTF. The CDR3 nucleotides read TGTGCCACCAGTCGAAAAAAAGGAGACTATGGCTACACCTTC.

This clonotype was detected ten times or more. CDR3 nucleotide sequence: TGCGCCAGCGGTCAAATCTATGGCACAGATACGCAGTATTTT. Protein sequence: CASGQIYGTDTQYF. The gene calls are TRBV5-1 and TRBJ2-3; no reliable D call. Germline V CDR1 and CDR2: SGHRS, YFSETQ. The germline V and J ends were trimmed by 7 bases and 1 base, with 13 bases remaining between them. This CDR3 spans 14 amino acids. The variable domain in full, completed from reference TRBV5-1 and TRBJ2-3, reads KAGVTQTPRYLIKTRGQQVTLSCSPISGHRSVSWYQQTPGQGLQFLFEYFSETQRNKGNFPGRFSGRQFSNSRSEMNVSTLELGDSALYLCASGQIYGTDTQYFGPGTRLTVL.

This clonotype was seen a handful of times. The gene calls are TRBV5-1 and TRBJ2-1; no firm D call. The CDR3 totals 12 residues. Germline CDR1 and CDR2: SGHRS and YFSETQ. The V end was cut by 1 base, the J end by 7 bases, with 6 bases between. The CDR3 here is CASSLNQNEQFF. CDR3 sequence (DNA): TGCGCCAGCAGCTTGAACCAAAATGAGCAGTTCTTC.

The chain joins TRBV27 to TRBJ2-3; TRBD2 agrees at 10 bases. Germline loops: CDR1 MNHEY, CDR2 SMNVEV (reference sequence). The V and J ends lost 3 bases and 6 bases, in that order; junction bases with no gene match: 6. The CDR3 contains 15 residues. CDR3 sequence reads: CASSFRGSGRDTQYF. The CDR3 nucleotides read TGTGCCAGCAGTTTTCGGGGTAGCGGGAGGGATACGCAGTATTTT.

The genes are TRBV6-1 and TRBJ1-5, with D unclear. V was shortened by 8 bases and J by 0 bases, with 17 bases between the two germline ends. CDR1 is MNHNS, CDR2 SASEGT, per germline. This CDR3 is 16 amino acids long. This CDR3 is CASSGFVRNSNQPQHF. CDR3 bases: TGTGCCAGCTCGGGATTCGTGAGGAATAGCAATCAGCCCCAGCATTTT.

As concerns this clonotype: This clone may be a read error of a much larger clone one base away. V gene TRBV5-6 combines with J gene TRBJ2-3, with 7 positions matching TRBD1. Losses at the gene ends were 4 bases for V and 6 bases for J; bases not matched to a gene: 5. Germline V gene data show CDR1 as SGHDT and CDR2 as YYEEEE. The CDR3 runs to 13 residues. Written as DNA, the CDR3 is TGTGCCAGCAGCAAGGACAGGTCGGATACGCAGTATTTT. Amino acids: CASSKDRSDTQYF.

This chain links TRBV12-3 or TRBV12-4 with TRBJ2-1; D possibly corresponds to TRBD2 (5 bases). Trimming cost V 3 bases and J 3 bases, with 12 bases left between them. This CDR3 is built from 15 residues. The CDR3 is CASSLRSAVYNEQFF. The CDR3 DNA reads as TGTGCCAGCAGTTTGCGTAGCGCAGTCTACAATGAGCAGTTCTTC.

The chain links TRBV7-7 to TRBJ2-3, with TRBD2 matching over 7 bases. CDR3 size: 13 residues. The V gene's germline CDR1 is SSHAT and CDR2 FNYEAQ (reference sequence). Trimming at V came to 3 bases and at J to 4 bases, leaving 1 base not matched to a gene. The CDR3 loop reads CASSLGGADTQYF. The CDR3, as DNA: TGTGCCAGCAGCTTGGGGGGGGCAGATACGCAGTATTTT.

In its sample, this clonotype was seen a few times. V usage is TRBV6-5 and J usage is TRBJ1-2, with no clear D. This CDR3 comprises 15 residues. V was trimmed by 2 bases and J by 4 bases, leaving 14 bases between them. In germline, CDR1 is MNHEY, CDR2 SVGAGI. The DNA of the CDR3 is TGTGCCAGCAGTTACCGACGTCTGGGGAGCTATGGCTACACCTTC. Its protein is CASSYRRLGSYGYTF.

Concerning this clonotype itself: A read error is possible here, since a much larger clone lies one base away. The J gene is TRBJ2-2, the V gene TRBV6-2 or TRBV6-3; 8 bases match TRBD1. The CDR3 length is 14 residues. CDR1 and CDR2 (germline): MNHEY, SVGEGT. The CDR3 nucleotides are TGTGCCAGTCGACAGGGGCGAACCACCGGGGAGCTGCTTTTT. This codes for CASRQGRTTGELLF.

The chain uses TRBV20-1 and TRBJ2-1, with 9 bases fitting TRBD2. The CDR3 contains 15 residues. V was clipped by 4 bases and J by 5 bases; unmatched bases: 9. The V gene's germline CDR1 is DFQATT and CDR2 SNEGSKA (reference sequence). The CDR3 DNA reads TGCAGTGCTAACAGTGCGACTAGCGGAGACAATGAGCAGTTCTTC. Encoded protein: CSANSATSGDNEQFF.

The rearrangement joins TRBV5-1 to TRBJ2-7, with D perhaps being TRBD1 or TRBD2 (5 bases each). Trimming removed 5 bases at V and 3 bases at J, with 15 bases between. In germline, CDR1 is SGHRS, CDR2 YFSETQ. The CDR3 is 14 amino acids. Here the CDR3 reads CASRSGTQNYEQYF. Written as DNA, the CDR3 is TGCGCCAGCAGATCCGGGACGCAAAACTACGAGCAGTACTTC. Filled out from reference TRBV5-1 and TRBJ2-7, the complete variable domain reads KAGVTQTPRYLIKTRGQQVTLSCSPISGHRSVSWYQQTPGQGLQFLFEYFSETQRNKGNFPGRFSGRQFSNSRSEMNVSTLELGDSALYLCASRSGTQNYEQYFGPGTRLTVT.

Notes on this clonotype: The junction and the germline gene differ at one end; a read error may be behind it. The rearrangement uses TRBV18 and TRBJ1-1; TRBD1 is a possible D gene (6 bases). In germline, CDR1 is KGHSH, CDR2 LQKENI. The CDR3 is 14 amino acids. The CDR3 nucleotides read TGTGCCAGCTCACCGGGGGCTGGGGACACTGAAGCTCTCTTT. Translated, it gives CASSPGAGDTEALF. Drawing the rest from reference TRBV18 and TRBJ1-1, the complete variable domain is NAGVMQNPRHLVRRRGQEARLRCSPMKGHSHVYWYRQLPEEGLKFMVYLQKENIIDESGMPKERFSAEFPKEGPSILRIQQVVRGDSAAYFCASSPGAGDTEALFGQGTRLTVV.

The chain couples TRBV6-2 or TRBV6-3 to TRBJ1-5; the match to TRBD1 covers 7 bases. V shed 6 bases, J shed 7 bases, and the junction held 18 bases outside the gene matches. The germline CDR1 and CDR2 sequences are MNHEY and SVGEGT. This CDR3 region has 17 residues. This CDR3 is CASSPDRVGEDYQPQHF. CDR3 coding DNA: TGTGCCAGCAGCCCCGACAGGGTCGGGGAGGACTACCAGCCCCAGCATTTT.